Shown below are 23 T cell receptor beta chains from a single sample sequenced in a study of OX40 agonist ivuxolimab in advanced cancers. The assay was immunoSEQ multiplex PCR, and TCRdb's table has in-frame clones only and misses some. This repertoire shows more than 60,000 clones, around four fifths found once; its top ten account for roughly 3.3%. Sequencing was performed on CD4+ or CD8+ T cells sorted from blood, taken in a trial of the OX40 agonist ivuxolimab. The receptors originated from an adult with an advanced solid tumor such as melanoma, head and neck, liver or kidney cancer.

The CDR3 reads CASSLQPGGSTYEQYF. The CDR3, as DNA: TGTGCCAGCAGCTTACAGCCCGGGGGGTCGACCTACGAGCAGTACTTC. The rearrangement uses TRBV7-2 and TRBJ2-7, with 7 positions matching TRBD2. The germline V gene has CDR1 SGHTA and CDR2 FQGNSA. V dropped 2 bases and J dropped 2; count of bases not matched to a gene: 9. The length of the CDR3 is 16 residues.

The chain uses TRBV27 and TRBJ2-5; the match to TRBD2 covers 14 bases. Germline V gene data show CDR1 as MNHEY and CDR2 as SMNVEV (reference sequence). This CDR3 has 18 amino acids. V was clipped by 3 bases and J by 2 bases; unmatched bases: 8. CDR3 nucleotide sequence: TGTGCCAGCAGTTTGGCGACTAGCGGGGGGGCAGAACAAGAGACCCAGTACTTC. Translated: CASSLATSGGAEQETQYF.

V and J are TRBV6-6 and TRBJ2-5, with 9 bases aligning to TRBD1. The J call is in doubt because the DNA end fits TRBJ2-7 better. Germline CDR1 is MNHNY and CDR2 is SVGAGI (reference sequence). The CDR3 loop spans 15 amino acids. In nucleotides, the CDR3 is TGTGCCAGCAGTTATTTCGGGACAGGGTCCTACGAGCAGTACTTC. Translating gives CASSYFGTGSYEQYF.

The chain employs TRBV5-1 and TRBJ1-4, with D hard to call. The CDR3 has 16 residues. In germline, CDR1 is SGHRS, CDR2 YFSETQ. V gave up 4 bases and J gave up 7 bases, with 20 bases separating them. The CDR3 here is CASSATNGRLSEKLFF. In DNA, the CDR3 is TGCGCCAGCAGCGCTACCAACGGAAGACTTTCTGAAAAACTGTTTTTT.

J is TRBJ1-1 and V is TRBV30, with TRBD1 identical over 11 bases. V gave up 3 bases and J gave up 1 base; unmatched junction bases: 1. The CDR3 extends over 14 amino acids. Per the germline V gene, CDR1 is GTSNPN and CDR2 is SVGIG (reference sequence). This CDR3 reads CAWRGQGENTEAFF. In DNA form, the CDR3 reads TGTGCCTGGAGGGGACAGGGGGAGAACACTGAAGCTTTCTTT.

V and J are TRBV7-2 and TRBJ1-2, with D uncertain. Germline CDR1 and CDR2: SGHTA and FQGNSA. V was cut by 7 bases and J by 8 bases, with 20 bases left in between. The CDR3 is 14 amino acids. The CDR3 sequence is CASTDRALTQGYTF. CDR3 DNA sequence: TGTGCCAGCACCGACCGGGCTCTCACCCAGGGCTACACCTTC.

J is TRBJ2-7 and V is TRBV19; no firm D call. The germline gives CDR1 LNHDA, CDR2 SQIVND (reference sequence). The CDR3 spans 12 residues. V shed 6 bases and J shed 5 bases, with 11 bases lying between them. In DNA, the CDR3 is TGTGCCAGTAGGAAAGAAGGCAACGAGCAGTACTTC. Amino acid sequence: CASRKEGNEQYF.

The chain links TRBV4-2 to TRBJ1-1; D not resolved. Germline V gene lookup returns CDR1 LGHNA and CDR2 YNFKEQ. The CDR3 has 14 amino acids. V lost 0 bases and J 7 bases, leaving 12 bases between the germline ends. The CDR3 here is CASSQDGRDGEAFF. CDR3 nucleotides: TGTGCCAGCAGCCAAGACGGCCGTGACGGTGAAGCTTTCTTT.

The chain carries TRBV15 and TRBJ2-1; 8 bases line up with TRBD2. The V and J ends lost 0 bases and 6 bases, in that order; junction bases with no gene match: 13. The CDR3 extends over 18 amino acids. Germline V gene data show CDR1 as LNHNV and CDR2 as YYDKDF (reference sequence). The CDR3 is CATSRDRFSGEGFNEQFF. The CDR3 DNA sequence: TGTGCCACCAGCAGAGATCGTTTTAGCGGGGAGGGGTTCAATGAGCAGTTCTTC.

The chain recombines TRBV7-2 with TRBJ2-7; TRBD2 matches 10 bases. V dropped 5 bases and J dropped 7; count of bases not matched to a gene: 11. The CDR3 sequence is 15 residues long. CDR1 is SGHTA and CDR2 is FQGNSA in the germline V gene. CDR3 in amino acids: CASSPPSGGAGEQYF. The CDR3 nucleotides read TGTGCCAGCAGCCCCCCAAGCGGGGGGGCGGGGGAGCAGTACTTC. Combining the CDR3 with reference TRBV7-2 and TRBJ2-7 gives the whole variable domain GAGVSQSPSNKVTEKGKDVELRCDPISGHTALYWYRQSLGQGLEFLIYFQGNSAPDKSGLPSDRFSAERTGGSVSTLTIQRTQQEDSAVYLCASSPPSGGAGEQYFGPGTRLTVT.

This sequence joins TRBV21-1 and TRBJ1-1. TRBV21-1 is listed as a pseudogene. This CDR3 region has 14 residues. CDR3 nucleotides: TGTGCCAGCAGCAAAGAATCCGAATACACTGAAGCTTTCTTT. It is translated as CASSKESEYTEAFF.

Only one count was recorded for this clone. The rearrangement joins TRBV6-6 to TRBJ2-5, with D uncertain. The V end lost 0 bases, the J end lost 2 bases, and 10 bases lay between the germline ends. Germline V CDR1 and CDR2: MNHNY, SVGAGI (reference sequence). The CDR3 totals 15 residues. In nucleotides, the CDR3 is TGTGCCAGCAGTTACTCGTTAACGGTACAAGAGACCCAGTACTTC. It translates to CASSYSLTVQETQYF.

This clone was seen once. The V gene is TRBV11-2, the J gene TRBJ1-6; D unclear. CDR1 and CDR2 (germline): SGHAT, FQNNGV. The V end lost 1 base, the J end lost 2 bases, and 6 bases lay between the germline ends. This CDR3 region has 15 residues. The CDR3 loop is CASSLGRTYNSPLHF. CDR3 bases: TGTGCCAGCAGCTTAGGAAGGACCTATAATTCACCCCTCCACTTT.

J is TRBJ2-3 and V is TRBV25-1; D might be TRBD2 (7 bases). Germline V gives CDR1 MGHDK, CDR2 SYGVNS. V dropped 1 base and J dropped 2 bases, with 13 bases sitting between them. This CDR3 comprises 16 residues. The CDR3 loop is CASSEFTGGVTDTQYF. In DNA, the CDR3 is TGTGCCAGCAGTGAATTTACGGGGGGCGTCACAGATACGCAGTATTTT.

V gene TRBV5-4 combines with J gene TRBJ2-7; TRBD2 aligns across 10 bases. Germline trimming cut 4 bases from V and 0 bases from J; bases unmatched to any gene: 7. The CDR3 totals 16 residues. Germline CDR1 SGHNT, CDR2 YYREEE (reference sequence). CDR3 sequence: CASSGGSGGHSYEQYF. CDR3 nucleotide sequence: TGTGCCAGCAGCGGGGGTAGCGGGGGGCACTCCTACGAGCAGTACTTC.

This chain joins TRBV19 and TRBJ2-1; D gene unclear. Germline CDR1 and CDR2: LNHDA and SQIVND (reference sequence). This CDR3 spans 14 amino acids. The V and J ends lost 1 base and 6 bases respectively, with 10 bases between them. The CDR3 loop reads CASSIGPTGNEQFF. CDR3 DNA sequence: TGTGCCAGTAGTATAGGACCAACGGGCAATGAGCAGTTCTTC.

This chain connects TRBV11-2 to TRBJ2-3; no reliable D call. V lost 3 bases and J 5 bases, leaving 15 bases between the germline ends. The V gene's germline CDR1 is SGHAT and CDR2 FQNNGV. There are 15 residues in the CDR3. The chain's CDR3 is CASSFRAPSGDTQYF. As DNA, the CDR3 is TGTGCCAGCAGCTTCCGGGCCCCCTCGGGAGATACGCAGTATTTT. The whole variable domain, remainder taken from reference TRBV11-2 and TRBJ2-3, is EAGVAQSPRYKIIEKRQSVAFWCNPISGHATLYWYQQILGQGPKLLIQFQNNGVVDDSQLPKDRFSAERLKGVDSTLKIQPAKLEDSAVYLCASSFRAPSGDTQYFGPGTRLTVL.

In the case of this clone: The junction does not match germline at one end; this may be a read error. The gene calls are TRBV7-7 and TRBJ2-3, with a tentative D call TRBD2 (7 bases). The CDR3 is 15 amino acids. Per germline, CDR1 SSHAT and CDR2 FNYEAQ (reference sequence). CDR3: CASSLGAGGTDTQYF. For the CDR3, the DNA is TGTGCTAGCAGCTTGGGGGCGGGGGGCACAGATACGCAGTATTTT.

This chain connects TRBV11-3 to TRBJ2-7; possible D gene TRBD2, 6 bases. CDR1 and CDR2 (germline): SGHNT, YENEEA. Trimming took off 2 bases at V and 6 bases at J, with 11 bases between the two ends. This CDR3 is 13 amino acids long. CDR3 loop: CASSLMGGGEQYF. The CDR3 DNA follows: TGTGCCAGCAGCTTAATGGGAGGCGGCGAGCAGTACTTC.

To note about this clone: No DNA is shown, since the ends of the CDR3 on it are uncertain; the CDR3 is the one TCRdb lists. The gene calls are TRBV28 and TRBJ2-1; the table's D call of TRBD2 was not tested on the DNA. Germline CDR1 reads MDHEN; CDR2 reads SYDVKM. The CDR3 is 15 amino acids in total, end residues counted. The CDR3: CASSFLETQGYEQFF.

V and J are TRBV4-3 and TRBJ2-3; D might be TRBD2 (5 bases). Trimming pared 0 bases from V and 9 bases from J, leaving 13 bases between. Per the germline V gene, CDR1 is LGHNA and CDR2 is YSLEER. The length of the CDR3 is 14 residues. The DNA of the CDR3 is TGCGCCAGCAGCCAAGATATCCGAGGGTCAACGCAGTATTTT. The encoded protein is CASSQDIRGSTQYF.

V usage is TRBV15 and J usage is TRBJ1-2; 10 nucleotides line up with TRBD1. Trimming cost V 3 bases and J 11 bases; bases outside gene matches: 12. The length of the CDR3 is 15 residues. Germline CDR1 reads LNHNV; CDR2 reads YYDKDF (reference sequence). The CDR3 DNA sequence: TGTGCCACCAGCAGCGGGTACTCCGGGACAGGGGTGTACACCTTC. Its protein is CATSSGYSGTGVYTF.

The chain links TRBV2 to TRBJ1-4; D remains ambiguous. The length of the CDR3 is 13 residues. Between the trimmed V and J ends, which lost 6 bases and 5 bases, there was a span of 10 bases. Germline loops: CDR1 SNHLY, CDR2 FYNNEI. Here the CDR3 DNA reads TGTGCCAGCAGAAGACACGAGAATGAAAAACTGTTTTTT. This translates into CASRRHENEKLFF.